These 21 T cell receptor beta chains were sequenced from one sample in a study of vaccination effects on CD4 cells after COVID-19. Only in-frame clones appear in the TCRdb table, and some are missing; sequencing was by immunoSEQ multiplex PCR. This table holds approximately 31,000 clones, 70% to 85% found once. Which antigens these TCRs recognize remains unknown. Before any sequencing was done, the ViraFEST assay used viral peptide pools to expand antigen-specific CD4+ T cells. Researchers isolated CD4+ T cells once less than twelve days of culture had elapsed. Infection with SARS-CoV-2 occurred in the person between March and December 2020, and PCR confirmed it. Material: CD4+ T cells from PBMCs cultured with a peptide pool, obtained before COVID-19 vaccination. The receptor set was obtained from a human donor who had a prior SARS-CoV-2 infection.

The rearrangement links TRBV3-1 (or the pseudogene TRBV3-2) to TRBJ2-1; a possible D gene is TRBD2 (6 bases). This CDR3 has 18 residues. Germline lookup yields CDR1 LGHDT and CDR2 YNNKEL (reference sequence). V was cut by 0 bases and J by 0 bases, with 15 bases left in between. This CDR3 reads CASSQDRLVVYSYNEQFF. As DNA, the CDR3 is TGTGCCAGCAGCCAAGATCGACTAGTAGTCTACTCCTACAATGAGCAGTTCTTC.

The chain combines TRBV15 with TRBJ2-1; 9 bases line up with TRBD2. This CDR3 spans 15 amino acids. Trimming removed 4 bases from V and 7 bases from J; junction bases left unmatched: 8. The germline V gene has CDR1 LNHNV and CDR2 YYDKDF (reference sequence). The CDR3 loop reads CATSTGGGAWNEQFF. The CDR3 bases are TGTGCCACCAGCACAGGCGGGGGGGCCTGGAATGAGCAGTTCTTC. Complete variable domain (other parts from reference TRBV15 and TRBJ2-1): DAMVIQNPRYQVTQFGKPVTLSCSQTLNHNVMYWYQQKSSQAPKLLFHYYDKDFNNEADTPDNFQSRRPNTSFCFLDIRSPGLGDTAMYLCATSTGGGAWNEQFFGPGTRLTVL.

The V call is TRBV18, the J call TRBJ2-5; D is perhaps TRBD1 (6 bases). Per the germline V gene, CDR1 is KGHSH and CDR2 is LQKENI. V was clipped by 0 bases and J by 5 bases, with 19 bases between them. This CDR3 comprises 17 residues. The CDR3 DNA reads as TGTGCCAGCTCACCACCAGGTCTGCCAGGGGTTTCTGAGACCCAGTACTTC. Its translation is CASSPPGLPGVSETQYF. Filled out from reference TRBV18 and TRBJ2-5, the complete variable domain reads NAGVMQNPRHLVRRRGQEARLRCSPMKGHSHVYWYRQLPEEGLKFMVYLQKENIIDESGMPKERFSAEFPKEGPSILRIQQVVRGDSAAYFCASSPPGLPGVSETQYFGPGTRLLVL.

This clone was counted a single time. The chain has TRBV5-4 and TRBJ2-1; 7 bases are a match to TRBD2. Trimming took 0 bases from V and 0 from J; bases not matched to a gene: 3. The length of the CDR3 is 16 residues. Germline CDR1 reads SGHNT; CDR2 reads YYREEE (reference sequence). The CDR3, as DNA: TGTGCCAGCAGCTTGGATAGCGGGTCCTCCTACAATGAGCAGTTCTTC. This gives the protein CASSLDSGSSYNEQFF.

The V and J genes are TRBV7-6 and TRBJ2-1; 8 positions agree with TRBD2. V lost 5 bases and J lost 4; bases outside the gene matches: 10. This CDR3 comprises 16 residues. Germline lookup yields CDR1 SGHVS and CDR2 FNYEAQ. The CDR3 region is CASSNRGTRGYNEQFF. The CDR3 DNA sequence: TGTGCCAGCAGCAACCGGGGGACTAGAGGGTACAATGAGCAGTTCTTC. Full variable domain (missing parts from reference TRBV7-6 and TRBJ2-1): GAGVSQSPRYKVTKRGQDVALRCDPISGHVSLYWYRQALGQGPEFLTYFNYEAQQDKSGLPNDRFSAERPEGSISTLTIQRTEQRDSAMYRCASSNRGTRGYNEQFFGPGTRLTVL.

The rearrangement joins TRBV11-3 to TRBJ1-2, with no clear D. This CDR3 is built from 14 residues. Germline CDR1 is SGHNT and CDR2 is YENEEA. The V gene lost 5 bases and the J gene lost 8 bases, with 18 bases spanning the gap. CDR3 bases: TGTGCCAGCAGCCGGGAGTGGGGAAGCGGGGGCTACACCTTC. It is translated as CASSREWGSGGYTF.

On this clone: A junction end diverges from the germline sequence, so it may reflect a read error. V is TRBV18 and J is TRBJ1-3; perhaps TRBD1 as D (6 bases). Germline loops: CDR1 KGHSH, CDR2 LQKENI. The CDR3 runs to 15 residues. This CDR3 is CASSPQGISGNTIYF. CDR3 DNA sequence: TGTGCCAGCTCCCCACAGGGCATCTCTGGAAACACCATATATTTT.

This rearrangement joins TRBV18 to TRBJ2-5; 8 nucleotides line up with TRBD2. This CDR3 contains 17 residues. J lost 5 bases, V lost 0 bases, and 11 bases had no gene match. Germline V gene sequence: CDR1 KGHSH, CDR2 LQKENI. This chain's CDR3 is CASSPPSSGTSGETQYF. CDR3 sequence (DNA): TGTGCCAGCTCACCACCTTCCTCCGGGACTAGTGGGGAGACCCAGTACTTC.

This CDR3 reads CASSGGQNTGELFF. CDR3 nucleotide sequence: TGCGCCAGTTCGGGGGGGCAGAACACCGGGGAGCTGTTTTTT. V gene TRBV5-1 combines with J gene TRBJ2-2, with 8 bases lining up with TRBD2. Per the germline V gene, CDR1 is SGHRS and CDR2 is YFSETQ. Trimming cost V 8 bases and J 1 base; bases outside gene matches: 4. The CDR3 consists of 14 residues.

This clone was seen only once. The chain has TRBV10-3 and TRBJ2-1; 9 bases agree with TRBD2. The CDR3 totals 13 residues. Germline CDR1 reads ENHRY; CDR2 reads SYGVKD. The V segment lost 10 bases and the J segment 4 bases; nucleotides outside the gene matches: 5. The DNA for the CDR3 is TGTGCCAGAGCTAGCGGGATTTACAATGAGCAGTTCTTC. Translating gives CARASGIYNEQFF.

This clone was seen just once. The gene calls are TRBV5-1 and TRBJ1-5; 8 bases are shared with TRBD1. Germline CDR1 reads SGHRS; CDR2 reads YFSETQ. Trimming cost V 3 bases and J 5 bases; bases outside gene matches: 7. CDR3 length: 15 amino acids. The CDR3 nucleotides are TGCGCCAGCAGCTCGACAGGGGAAGAACATCAGCCCCAGCATTTT. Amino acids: CASSSTGEEHQPQHF.

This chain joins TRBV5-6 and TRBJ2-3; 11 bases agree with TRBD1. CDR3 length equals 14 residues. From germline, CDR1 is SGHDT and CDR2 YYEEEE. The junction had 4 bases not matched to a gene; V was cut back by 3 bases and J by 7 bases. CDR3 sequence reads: CASSWDRGYNTQYF. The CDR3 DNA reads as TGTGCCAGCAGCTGGGACAGGGGGTATAATACGCAGTATTTT.

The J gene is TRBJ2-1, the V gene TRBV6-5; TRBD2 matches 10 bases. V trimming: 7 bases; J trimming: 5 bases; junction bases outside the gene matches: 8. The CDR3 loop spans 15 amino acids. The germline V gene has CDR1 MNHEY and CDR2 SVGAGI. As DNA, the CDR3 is TGTGCCAGCAATAAAATAGCGGGGGGTCACAATGAGCAGTTCTTC. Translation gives CASNKIAGGHNEQFF.

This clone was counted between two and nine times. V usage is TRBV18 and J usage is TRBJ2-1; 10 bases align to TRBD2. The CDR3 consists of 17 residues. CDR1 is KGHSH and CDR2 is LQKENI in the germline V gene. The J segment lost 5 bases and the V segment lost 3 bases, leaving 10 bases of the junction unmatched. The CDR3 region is CASSPLAGVRVNNEQFF. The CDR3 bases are TGTGCCAGCTCACCGCTAGCGGGGGTCAGGGTGAACAATGAGCAGTTCTTC.

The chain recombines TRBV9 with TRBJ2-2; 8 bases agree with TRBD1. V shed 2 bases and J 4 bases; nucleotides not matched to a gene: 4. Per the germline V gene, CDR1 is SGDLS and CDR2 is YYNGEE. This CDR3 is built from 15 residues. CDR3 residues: CASSVTGDATGELFF. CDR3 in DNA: TGTGCCAGCAGCGTGACAGGGGACGCCACCGGGGAGCTGTTTTTT.

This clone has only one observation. The CDR3 region has the DNA TGTGCCAGCAGCTCCTTATGGGATGCCCAAGAGACCCAGTACTTC. This gives the protein CASSSLWDAQETQYF. The chain joins TRBV11-3 to TRBJ2-5; no firm D call. This CDR3 comprises 15 residues. The germline V gene has CDR1 SGHNT and CDR2 YENEEA. The V gene lost 4 bases and the J gene lost 1 base, with 13 bases spanning the gap. Using reference TRBV11-3 and TRBJ2-5 for the parts outside the CDR3, the full variable domain is EAGVVQSPRYKIIEKKQPVAFWCNPISGHNTLYWYLQNLGQGPELLIRYENEEAVDDSQLPKDRFSAERLKGVDSTLKIQPAELGDSAVYLCASSSLWDAQETQYFGPGTRLLVL.

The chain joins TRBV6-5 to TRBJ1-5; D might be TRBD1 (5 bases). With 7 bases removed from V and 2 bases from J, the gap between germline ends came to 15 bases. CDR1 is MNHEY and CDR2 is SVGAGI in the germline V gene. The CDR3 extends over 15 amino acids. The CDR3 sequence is CASKPRVRGNQPQHF. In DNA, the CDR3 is TGTGCCAGCAAACCCAGGGTGCGGGGCAATCAGCCCCAGCATTTT.

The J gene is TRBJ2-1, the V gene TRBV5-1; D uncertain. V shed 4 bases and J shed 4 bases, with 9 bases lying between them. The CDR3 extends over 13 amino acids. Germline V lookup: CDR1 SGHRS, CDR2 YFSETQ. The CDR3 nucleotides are TGCGCCAGCAGCGAGGACGGATACAATGAGCAGTTCTTC. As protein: CASSEDGYNEQFF.

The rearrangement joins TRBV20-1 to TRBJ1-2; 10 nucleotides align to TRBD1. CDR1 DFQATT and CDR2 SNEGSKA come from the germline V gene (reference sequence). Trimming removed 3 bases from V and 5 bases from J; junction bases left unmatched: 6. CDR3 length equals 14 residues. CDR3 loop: CSASIRTGGYGYTF. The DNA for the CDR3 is TGCAGTGCTAGTATAAGGACAGGGGGGTATGGCTACACCTTC.

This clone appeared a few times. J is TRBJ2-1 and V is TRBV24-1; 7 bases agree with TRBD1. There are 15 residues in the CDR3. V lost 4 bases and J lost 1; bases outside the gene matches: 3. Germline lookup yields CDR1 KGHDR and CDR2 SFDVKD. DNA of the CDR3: TGTGCCACCAGTGAAGGGACAGATTCCTACAATGAGCAGTTCTTC. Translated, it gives CATSEGTDSYNEQFF.

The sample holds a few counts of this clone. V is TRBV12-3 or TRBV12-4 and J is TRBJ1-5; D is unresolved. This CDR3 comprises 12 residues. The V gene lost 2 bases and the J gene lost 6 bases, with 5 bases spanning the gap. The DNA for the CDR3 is TGTGCCAGCAGTTTAAATGCTCAGCCCCAGCATTTT. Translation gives CASSLNAQPQHF.